What follows is one TCR beta chain and its context. The authors' processing: Quantification of nucleated cells was approximated via reference gene primer amplification. Generated by immunoSEQ multiplex PCR, the TCRdb table keeps only in-frame clones and is missing some. Clonal size and the V and J genes are those of that table, whereas D and trimming came from the DNA. The sample holds some 91,000 clones, about three quarters seen once. These data belong to a study of blood T cell repertoires in COVID-19. Study in general: Acute and convalescent COVID-19 specimens originated in the United States, Italy and Spain. Sources were T cells, B-cell-depleted T cells, or PBMCs; the material itself was cDNA or gDNA.

The V and J ends lost 10 bases and 4 bases, in that order; junction bases with no gene match: 3. CDR3 length equals 13 residues. Germline CDR1 KGHDR, CDR2 SFDVKD. The chain links TRBV24-1 to TRBJ2-1; 10 bases line up with TRBD1. Input material: peripheral blood. The origin of this receptor is an older man with acute or convalescent COVID-19. The DNA of the CDR3 is TGTGCCACGGCGGGACAGGGGTACAATGAGCAGTTCTTC. It specifies CATAGQGYNEQFF.